A single sample gave rise to the 21 T cell receptor beta chains below, sequenced in a study of T cells in women clearing cervical HPV infection (dated by TCRdb to about 2018). Receptor amplification or capture employed the immunoSEQ multiplex PCR assay. TCRdb re-hosts the immuneACCESS table, in-frame sequences only. Its copies lack some clones; in the studies checked, an unresolved V gene accounts for under half of them, and the cause for the rest is not known. Per the sample table, the count is about 24,000 clones. The top ten clonotypes cover under 6.5% of the sample. Sequencing used blood buffy coat. All receptors come from a woman aged 18-69 years with a cervical HPV16 infection that either progressed to CIN3+ or cleared (not recorded which).

Note on this clone: The CDR3 is cut off 3 residues early in the read; its end comes from the germline J gene. The chain links TRBV19 to TRBJ2-7, with 7 bases identical to TRBD1. Germline CDR1 and CDR2: LNHDA and SQIVND (reference sequence). The V segment lost 7 bases and the J segment 4 bases; nucleotides outside the gene matches: 13. CDR3 size: 15 residues. Partial CDR3 DNA: TGTGCCAGTACCCCGGAGACAGGGATTGGGTACGAG. This encodes CASTPETGIGYE. The full CDR3 protein is CASTPETGIGYEQYF.

Details on this clone: The observed sequence ends 3 residues before the CDR3 terminus, with the missing tail filled in from the germline J gene. The chain couples TRBV6-1 to TRBJ2-7, with D unclear. CDR1 and CDR2 from the germline V gene are MNHNS and SASEGT. There are 15 residues in the CDR3. V was cut by 3 bases and J by 2 bases, with 14 bases left in between. CDR3: CASSDPPSWAYEQYF. CDR3 DNA (partial): TGTGCCAGCAGTGATCCGCCTAGTTGGGCCTACGAG.

The sequenced CDR3 bases are TGTGCCAGCAGCCCGACTAGCGCGACAGATACG. Protein sequence: CASSPTSATDT. The whole CDR3 is CASSPTSATDTQYF. The chain combines TRBV7-9 with TRBJ2-3; 8 nucleotides match TRBD2. The read ends 3 residues shy of where the CDR3 ends; the end is completed using the germline J gene. CDR1 and CDR2 from the germline V gene are SEHNR and FQNEAQ (reference sequence). This CDR3 has 14 amino acids. Unmatched junction bases numbered 4, after V lost 5 bases and J lost 3 bases.

As regards this clone: Read sequence stops 3 residues before the CDR3 end, and the germline J gene provides the missing end. The rearrangement links TRBV5-1 to TRBJ2-7, with TRBD2 matching 12 bases. Trimming removed 1 base from V and 0 bases from J; junction bases left unmatched: 8. This CDR3 is 18 amino acids long. CDR1 is SGHRS, CDR2 YFSETQ, per germline. Partial CDR3 DNA: TGCGCCAGCAGCTTGTTGACTAGCGGGGGCCTAAGCTCCTACGAG. Encoded protein: CASSLLTSGGLSSYE. The entire CDR3 is CASSLLTSGGLSSYEQYF.

Remarks on this clone: The sequence runs out 3 residues before the end of the CDR3; the remainder is reconstructed from the germline J gene. The chain has TRBV7-6 and TRBJ2-5; 7 bases are shared with TRBD1. Unmatched junction bases numbered 14, after V lost 4 bases and J lost 0 bases. Germline values: CDR1 SGHVS, CDR2 FNYEAQ. This CDR3 has 18 amino acids. The DNA read from the CDR3 is TGTGCCAGCAGCTGGTTGGCCCCGGGGACAGCGTACCAAGAGACC. Residues: CASSWLAPGTAYQET. The whole CDR3 reads CASSWLAPGTAYQETQYF.

Comment on this clone: The read ends 3 residues early relative to the CDR3; the germline J gene fills the gap. V and J are TRBV4-1 and TRBJ1-1, with TRBD1 as a possible D gene (6 bases). The V end was cut by 3 bases, the J end by 6 bases, with 23 bases between. This CDR3 contains 17 residues. Germline-derived CDR1 and CDR2 are MGHRA and YSYEKL. This CDR3 reads CASSHPGRTGGRAEAFF. CDR3 bases read: TGCGCCAGCAGCCACCCTGGGCGTACGGGGGGCAGGGCTGAA.

About this clone itself: From the germline J gene comes the end of the CDR3, since the read stops 3 residues before it. The chain combines TRBV29-1 with TRBJ1-1, with unresolved D. V was pared by 7 bases and J by 6 bases, with 9 bases between. The CDR3 totals 10 residues. Germline CDR1 and CDR2: SQVTM and ANQGSEA. CDR3 loop: CSASPPEAFF. The sequenced CDR3 bases are TGCAGCGCCTCCCCCCCTGAA.

Comment on this clone: Sequencing ends 3 residues short of the CDR3 end; the germline J gene provides the rest. V usage is TRBV19 and J usage is TRBJ2-7; the D gene is possibly TRBD1 (6 bases). CDR1 is LNHDA, CDR2 SQIVND, per germline (reference sequence). CDR3 length: 14 amino acids. The V and J ends lost 6 bases and 3 bases respectively, with 15 bases between them. The CDR3 sequence is CASSRQGTVYEQYF. The covered CDR3 bases are TGTGCCAGTAGCCGGCAGGGGACCGTCTACGAG.

A word on this clone: The read ends 3 residues before the CDR3 terminus; that terminus is restored from the germline J gene. This chain uses TRBV4-1 with TRBJ1-2; 8 bases agree with TRBD1. The CDR3 spans 15 residues. Germline V gene lookup returns CDR1 MGHRA and CDR2 YSYEKL. V trimming: 2 bases; J trimming: 3 bases; junction bases outside the gene matches: 5. CDR3 DNA, as far as it was read: TGCGCCAGCAGCCAAATAACAGGGGGTGACTATGGC. It specifies CASSQITGGDYG. From start to end, the CDR3 is CASSQITGGDYGYTF.

About this clone itself: The observed sequence ends 3 residues before the CDR3 terminus, with the missing tail filled in from the germline J gene. The chain employs TRBV10-1 and TRBJ2-1; 9 nucleotides line up with TRBD2. CDR1 is WNHNN, CDR2 SYGVQD, per germline (reference sequence). The CDR3 covers 15 residues. V gave up 4 bases and J gave up 8 bases; unmatched junction bases: 9. CDR3 sequence: CASSASGGTFHEQFF. The covered CDR3 bases are TGCGCCAGCAGTGCCAGCGGGGGGACCTTCCATGAG.

As to this clone: The observed sequence ends 3 residues before the CDR3 terminus, with the missing tail filled in from the germline J gene. The genes are TRBV5-1 and TRBJ1-2; no reliable D call. The CDR3 has 15 residues. Per germline, CDR1 SGHRS and CDR2 YFSETQ. CDR3 DNA, as far as it was read: TGCGCCAGCAGCTTGTTTGTCGCCTCGACTATGGGC. This encodes CASSLFVASTMG. The complete CDR3 sequence is CASSLFVASTMGYTF.

Turning to this clone: The read gets to within 3 residues of the CDR3 end, and the germline J gene fills in the rest. The chain couples TRBV29-1 to TRBJ2-1; D remains ambiguous. The V and J ends lost 7 bases and 6 bases respectively, with 16 bases between them. The CDR3 runs to 13 residues. Germline CDR1 reads SQVTM; CDR2 reads ANQGSEA. This CDR3 reads CSAGRSAANEQFF. The sequenced part of the CDR3 DNA is TGCAGCGCTGGCCGGAGCGCGGCCAATGAG.

Note on this clone: The CDR3 end is not reached by the read, which stops 3 residues before it; the germline J gene fills it in. This rearrangement joins TRBV18 to TRBJ2-4, with D perhaps given as TRBD1 or TRBD2 (7 bases each). The CDR3 runs 16 residues. CDR1 and CDR2 (germline): KGHSH, LQKENI. The CDR3 DNA, read in part, is TGTGCCAGCTCCCATCAAGGGTCTAGGGAGGGACAGCCT. Its protein is CASSHQGSREGQP. Given in full, the CDR3 is CASSHQGSREGQPQYF.

Concerning this clone itself: The read falls 3 residues short of the CDR3 end, and the missing part is taken from the germline J gene. The rearrangement uses TRBV19 and TRBJ2-2; 13 nucleotides match TRBD2. The V segment lost 7 bases and the J segment 7 bases; nucleotides outside the gene matches: 9. The V gene's germline CDR1 is LNHDA and CDR2 SQIVND (reference sequence). The CDR3 spans 16 residues. The CDR3 spells CASTSGLAGVIGELFF. Incomplete CDR3 DNA: TGTGCCAGTACCTCCGGACTAGCGGGAGTTATCGGGGAG.

About this clone: The DNA ends 3 residues before the CDR3 does, and the rest of the CDR3 is filled in from the germline J gene. This chain uses TRBV10-1 with TRBJ2-3; D is possibly TRBD2 (5 bases). The V end lost 2 bases, the J end lost 4 bases, and 13 bases lay between the germline ends. The CDR3 extends over 15 amino acids. CDR1 and CDR2 (germline): WNHNN, SYGVQD (reference sequence). The CDR3 sequence: CASSEQRFRPDTQYF. CDR3 DNA (partial): TGCGCCAGCAGTGAGCAGCGGTTTCGGCCAGATACG.

About this clone itself: At one boundary the junction diverges from the germline segment, which might be a read error. The observed sequence ends 3 residues before the CDR3 terminus, with the missing tail filled in from the germline J gene. Other DNA sequences in the same sample also yield this CDR3. This chain joins TRBV18 and TRBJ1-2, with a possible D match to TRBD1 (5 bases). The germline V gene encodes CDR1 KGHSH and CDR2 LQKENI. The CDR3 runs 14 residues. The CDR3 loop is CASSPPAGGYDYTF. The sequenced part of the CDR3 DNA is TGTGCCAGCTCACCACCAGCCGGGGGGTATGAC.

The CDR3 DNA, read in part, is TGTGCCAGTAGGGGGCTCGGACAGATTGATTATGGC. This codes for CASRGLGQIDYG. The whole CDR3 sequence is CASRGLGQIDYGYTF. The chain carries TRBV19 and TRBJ1-2; possible D gene TRBD1, 6 bases. The read ends 3 residues shy of where the CDR3 ends; the end is completed using the germline J gene. This CDR3 is built from 15 residues. V lost 6 bases to trimming and J lost 5 bases, with 19 bases between them. Germline V lookup: CDR1 LNHDA, CDR2 SQIVND (reference sequence). Full variable domain (rest looked up from reference TRBV19 and TRBJ1-2): DGGITQSPKYLFRKEGQNVTLSCEQNLNHDAMYWYRQDPGQGLRLIYYSQIVNDFQKGDIAEGYSVSREKKESFPLTVTSAQKNPTAFYLCASRGLGQIDYGYTFGSGTRLTVV.

Comments on this clone: The read stops 3 residues short of the end of the CDR3; the missing end is completed from the germline J gene. This rearrangement joins TRBV7-9 to TRBJ1-2; 7 bases are a match to TRBD1. CDR3 size: 13 residues. The germline CDR1 and CDR2 sequences are SEHNR and FQNEAQ (reference sequence). J gave up 7 bases and V 5 bases, and 7 bases lay outside the gene matches. The DNA read from the CDR3 is TGTGCCAGCAGCAGCGGGACAGCCTCTGGC. This gives the protein CASSSGTASG. The CDR3 as a whole reads CASSSGTASGYTF.

Concerning this clone itself: Read data end 3 residues before the CDR3 end; the end is taken from the germline J gene. This sequence joins TRBV7-8 and TRBJ1-3; D is undetermined. Trimming left V 2 bases short and J 0 bases short, with 11 bases between. This CDR3 has 16 residues. CDR1 is SGHVS and CDR2 is FQNEAQ in the germline V gene. The CDR3 bases that were read are TGTGCCAGCAGCTTAAGTCTCCAGAGCTCTGGAAACACC. Translated, it gives CASSLSLQSSGNT. The complete CDR3 sequence is CASSLSLQSSGNTIYF.

About this clone: The read finishes 3 residues shy of the CDR3 end, and the germline J gene is used to complete it. The chain combines TRBV2 with TRBJ2-1; perhaps TRBD2 as D (5 bases). CDR1 SNHLY and CDR2 FYNNEI come from the germline V gene. The CDR3 has 14 residues. The V end lost 6 bases, the J end lost 2 bases, and 11 bases lay between the germline ends. The CDR3 loop is CASRPPGTYNEQFF. The CDR3 bases that were read are TGTGCCAGCAGACCCCCGGGGACCTACAATGAG.

Turning to this clone: Read sequence stops 3 residues before the CDR3 end, and the germline J gene provides the missing end. This chain joins TRBV19 and TRBJ1-2; D uncertain. The CDR3 has 16 residues. In germline, CDR1 is LNHDA, CDR2 SQIVND (reference sequence). The CDR3 bases that were read are TGTGCCAGTAGTATAGTTCTCAAGCGGCTAGTTGAAGGC. It is translated as CASSIVLKRLVEG. The whole CDR3 protein is CASSIVLKRLVEGYTF.